A selection of T cell receptor beta chains follows, all from one sample in a study of PD-L1 blockade in urothelial cancer. TCRdb's table, derived via immunoSEQ multiplex PCR, lists solely in-frame clones and lacks some. The table records more than 90,000 clones, 91% of them present only once. Sequenced here: PBMCs, sampled around atezolizumab (anti-PD-L1) treatment. Source of these receptors: a man aged 60-69 years with urothelial cancer. Each CDR3 is given with its conserved first and last residue. A D gene is named only where the DNA matches it firmly. Expanded clones are given a class, and other clones once, few, many or no size at all.

V,D,J,size,DNA,CDR3
TRBV11-2,.,TRBJ2-3,.,TGTGCCAGCAGCTTAAATCTCGAGCTGTATGTGGCAGATACGCAGTATTTT,CASSLNLELYVADTQYF
TRBV7-2,TRBD1,TRBJ2-1,.,TGTGCCAGCAGCTTAGTGCAGGGGGTAAATGAGCAGTTCTTC,CASSLVQGVNEQFF
TRBV11-3,TRBD2,TRBJ2-1,.,TGTGCCAGCAGCTCTCTAGCGGGGAATTCCTACAATGAGCAGTTCTTC,CASSSLAGNSYNEQFF
TRBV2,.,TRBJ2-7,.,TGTGCCAGCAGTGAGGACAGTACCCTCTACGAGCAGTACTTC,CASSEDSTLYEQYF
TRBV7-2,.,TRBJ2-1,.,TGTGCCAGCAGCTTAAATGCTCGGGGGCAGTTCTTC,CASSLNARGQFF
TRBV5-6,.,TRBJ1-2,.,TGTGCCAGCAGCGTCTCAGTTGCCTATGGCTACACCTTC,CASSVSVAYGYTF
TRBV5-1,.,TRBJ2-7,.,TGCGCCAGCAGCCTCGGCGGCGCCAGTAGCTCCTACGAGCAGTACTTC,CASSLGGASSSYEQYF
TRBV29-1,TRBD2,TRBJ2-5,once,TGCAGCGTTCCGTCTAGCGGGGAAGAGACCCAGTACTTC,CSVPSSGEETQYF
TRBV30,.,TRBJ1-1,.,TGTGCCTGGGGGGAGGGGGGCTACACTGAAGCTTTCTTT,CAWGEGGYTEAFF
TRBV2,.,TRBJ1-1,once,TGTGCCAGCATCGTATACCTGAGCACTGAAGCTTTCTTT,CASIVYLSTEAFF
TRBV9,.,TRBJ2-1,few,TGTGCCAGCAGCGGCGCGCAGGGTGTCAATGAGCAGTTCTTC,CASSGAQGVNEQFF
TRBV2,TRBD2,TRBJ2-3,.,TGTGCCTTTTCTTTGGGAGGGCCGAGAGATACGCAGTATTTT,CAFSLGGPRDTQYF
TRBV19,.,TRBJ2-7,.,TGTGCCAGTAGTAGTCGATTTAGGGGTACCTCCTACGAGCAGTACTTC,CASSSRFRGTSYEQYF
TRBV9,TRBD1,TRBJ2-7,once,TGTGCCAGCAGCGCGCGGGGGACAGGGGGCTTATACGAGCAGTACTTC,CASSARGTGGLYEQYF
TRBV4-1,.,TRBJ1-3,.,TGCGCCAGCAGCTTACAGGGTAACACCATATATTTT,CASSLQGNTIYF
TRBV5-1,TRBD1,TRBJ2-2,.,TGCGCCAGCAGCCTGGACAGGGGAAGTACCGGGGAGCTGTTTTTT,CASSLDRGSTGELFF